This T cell receptor beta chain came from a study of human T cells and chemical hapten exposure. In the study overall: Sensitization employed 2% DPC on approximately 2 cm by approximately 2 cm of upper inner arm skin. Each patient's scalp received weekly diphenylcyclopropenone throughout the roughly 24-week study. The study patch tested 0.01% DPC on the upper back and read results at 6 days.

As the library was built, unique molecular identifiers were attached to individual cDNA molecules. MiXCR, run by TCRdb on the RACE reads, gives a single entry per CDR3 protein. The data hold about 34,000 distinct CDR3 sequences, with around 10% observed a single time. The CDR3 runs to 15 residues. The V and J ends lost 2 bases and 6 bases respectively, with 14 bases between them. The germline gives CDR1 MRHNA, CDR2 SNTAGT. Time point meaning: pre-sensitization, week 0. Treatment denoted: therapeutic diphenylcyclopropenone sensitization with weekly scalp DPC. Before extraction, the whole blood was not fractionated, and total RNA was taken from it. This clonotype has only a few counts.

The V and J genes are TRBV6-4 and TRBJ2-1; D is unclear. Here the sequenced sample was whole blood, taken in connection with sensitization to the hapten diphenylcyclopropenone (DPC). This receptor was identified in a man aged 50-59 years with alopecia areata. Some clones in this sample may be carry-over from other donors' samples. The CDR3 DNA reads TGTGCCAGCAGTGACCGCGTTCTAGATTCCAATGAGCAGTTCTTC. Protein: CASSDRVLDSNEQFF.